This T cell receptor beta chain was sequenced in a study of cytomegalovirus exposure and HLA in healthy donors. Study summary: T cells numbering approximately 170 million yielded 95 million to 140 million unique TCR beta sequences in an earlier analysis. Findings and limits, study-wide: The study flagged about 150 TCR beta chains as cytomegalovirus-associated. A later analysis showed HLA-associated TCR beta chains outstripping equally common others in clonal expansion. The likely origin of a cluster of highly shared sequence variants was a sequencing artifact.

PCR involved 60 Vbeta and 13 Jbeta primers. Data came from immunoSEQ multiplex PCR; TCRdb stores just in-frame clones and leaves some out. The table lists 90,000 to 120,000 clones, less than 85% of them singletons. Of note for this clone: Its specificity is not known.

Germline trimming cut 4 bases from V and 6 bases from J; bases unmatched to any gene: 8. This CDR3 has 16 residues. Germline V CDR1 and CDR2: LGHNA, YSLEER. The source material was PBMCs. The chain uses TRBV4-3 and TRBJ1-6; 8 nucleotides line up with TRBD1. The TCR comes from a woman aged 40 to 49 in good health and CMV-seropositive. CDR3 sequence (DNA): TGCGCCAGCAGCCTCATCAGGGGGCCCGGTAATTCACCCCTCCACTTT. It encodes CASSLIRGPGNSPLHF.